The entry that follows covers one TCR beta chain sequence. Its antigen is currently unknown. The data belong to a study of OX40 agonist ivuxolimab in advanced cancers. Overall study: Across the patients, intravenous ivuxolimab was delivered every 2 weeks at 0.01 to 10 mg/kg. Earlier anti-PD-1, anti-PD-L1 or anti-CTLA-4 therapy was permitted; about 39% had received some. Two cutaneous melanoma patients and one hepatocellular carcinoma patient, three in all, had partial responses.

Sequencing was performed with immunoSEQ multiplex PCR; in TCRdb, only in-frame clones are kept and a portion is missing. The sample gives around 140,000 clones, about 92% of which show up once; roughly 1% is in the top ten. Overall study findings and caveats: The mean number of expanded clones was higher in CD8+ T cells than in CD4+.

The sample was CD4+ or CD8+ T cells sorted from blood, taken in a trial of the OX40 agonist ivuxolimab. This clonotype was obtained from an adult with an advanced solid tumor such as melanoma, head and neck, liver or kidney cancer.

In DNA, the CDR3 is TGTGCCAGCTCACCAAGCATGGGGGCGAGCAATCAGCCCCAGCATTTT. Amino acid sequence: CASSPSMGASNQPQHF. The rearrangement uses TRBV18 and TRBJ1-5; D perhaps matches TRBD1 (6 bases). V lost 2 bases, J lost 1 base, and 12 bases lay in between. Germline values: CDR1 KGHSH, CDR2 LQKENI. The CDR3 loop spans 16 amino acids.